The 8 T cell receptor beta chains in this list originate from one sample, sequenced in a study of OX40 agonist ivuxolimab in advanced cancers. Sequencing was performed with immunoSEQ multiplex PCR; in TCRdb, only in-frame clones are kept and a portion is missing. The repertoire holds around 20,000 clones, with nearly 85% as singletons. This specimen consisted of CD4+ or CD8+ T cells sorted from blood, obtained in a trial of the OX40 agonist ivuxolimab. The receptors derive from an adult with an advanced solid tumor such as melanoma, head and neck, liver or kidney cancer.

This chain connects TRBV6-5 to TRBJ2-7, with 9 nucleotides matching TRBD1. The CDR3 runs 14 residues. Germline V gene lookup returns CDR1 MNHEY and CDR2 SVGAGI. Trimming took 6 bases from V and 4 from J; bases not matched to a gene: 7. The CDR3 DNA is TGTGCCAGCAGCCCCACAGGGGGCTGGTACGAGCAGTACTTC. Translated, it gives CASSPTGGWYEQYF.

V gene TRBV7-2 combines with J gene TRBJ2-1; D ambiguous. Trimming stripped 5 bases from V and 6 bases from J, with 11 bases between. Germline V gene sequence: CDR1 SGHTA, CDR2 FQGNSA. This CDR3 spans 13 amino acids. The CDR3: CASSRLPPNEQFF. As DNA, the CDR3 is TGTGCCAGCAGCCGTTTACCCCCCAATGAGCAGTTCTTC.

V and J are TRBV5-5 and TRBJ2-5; D call uncertain. This CDR3 has 15 amino acids. The germline CDR1 and CDR2 sequences are SGHKS and YYEKEE (reference sequence). Trimming took off 4 bases at V and 0 bases at J, with 13 bases between the two ends. For the CDR3, the DNA is TGTGCCAGCAGCCTAGTCGGCCGGTACCAAGAGACCCAGTACTTC. Translating it yields CASSLVGRYQETQYF.

This chain joins TRBV4-1 and TRBJ2-1; the match to TRBD1 covers 10 bases. There are 16 residues in the CDR3. Germline V gene lookup returns CDR1 MGHRA and CDR2 YSYEKL. The V segment lost 4 bases and the J segment 8 bases; nucleotides outside the gene matches: 11. The CDR3 nucleotides are TGCGCCAGCAGCCCCCTAGGGGGACAGGGGTTCGATGAGCAGTTCTTC. Translated, it gives CASSPLGGQGFDEQFF.

This clone was counted once. The chain is built from TRBV7-8 and TRBJ2-7; TRBD1 matches 9 bases. The CDR3 runs 20 residues. Germline V gene sequence: CDR1 SGHVS, CDR2 FQNEAQ. Unmatched junction bases numbered 18, after V lost 1 base and J lost 2 bases. The CDR3 sequence is CASSLVVISFTGGRTYEQYF. Here the CDR3 DNA reads TGTGCCAGCAGCTTAGTAGTTATATCCTTCACAGGGGGCAGGACCTACGAGCAGTACTTC.

The V and J genes are TRBV9 and TRBJ2-6, with a tentative D call TRBD1 (6 bases). This CDR3 is built from 18 residues. V lost 3 bases, J lost 4 bases, and 20 bases lay in between. The germline V gene encodes CDR1 SGDLS and CDR2 YYNGEE. Here the CDR3 DNA reads TGTGCCAGCAGCGGGAGGAGCAACAGGGAACCGGGGGCCAACGTCCTGACTTTC. Its protein is CASSGRSNREPGANVLTF.

As for this clone: Mismatch with germline at one junction end may stem from a read error. The CDR3 DNA sequence: TGTGCCAGCAGCCCCCGGGGGGAGAACCAGTACTTC. Translation gives CASSPRGENQYF. The chain joins TRBV6-5 to TRBJ2-5, with TRBD2 identical over 7 bases. The V gene's germline CDR1 is MNHEY and CDR2 SVGAGI. The CDR3 runs to 12 residues.

This clone was seen only once. This chain uses TRBV27 with TRBJ1-5, with D perhaps TRBD1 (5 bases). The CDR3 runs 16 residues. Between the trimmed V and J ends, which lost 4 bases and 4 bases, there was a span of 17 bases. Germline CDR1 MNHEY, CDR2 SMNVEV (reference sequence). The CDR3 DNA reads as TGTGCCAGCAGTTCAAGTGGCAGGGTAAGGAATCAGCCCCAGCATTTT. This gives the protein CASSSSGRVRNQPQHF.